Listed below are T cell receptor beta chains from one sample, sequenced in a study of shared clonotypes between healthy human individuals. The method was immunoSEQ multiplex PCR; TCRdb's version includes in-frame clones alone and lacks a portion of them. The table shows millions of clones, with approximately 94% occurring only once. Material: naive CD8+ T cells from PBMCs. These receptors were taken from a man aged 18 to 29 in good health. Some clones in this sample may be carry-over from other donors' samples. Each CDR3 is given with its conserved first and last residue. A D gene is named only where the DNA matches it firmly. Not all rows give a size; the values are once, few, many and, for expanded clones, a class.

-	TRBV28	-	TRBJ2-3	CASSINRVTTDTQYF	TGTGCCAGCAGTATCAACAGGGTAACCACAGATACGCAGTATTTT
-	TRBV7-9	-	TRBJ1-1	CASSPGTEAFF	TGTGCCAGCAGCCCAGGGACAGAAGCTTTCTTT
-	TRBV19	-	TRBJ2-2	CASSIDGGELFF	TGTGCCAGTAGTATTGACGGCGGGGAGCTGTTTTTT
-	TRBV7-8	TRBD2	TRBJ2-2	CASSNPSGRVTGELFF	TGTGCCAGCAGCAACCCTAGCGGGAGGGTGACCGGGGAGCTGTTTTTT
-	TRBV11-2	TRBD1	TRBJ1-1	CASRRGQYQVNTEAFF	TGTGCCAGCAGGCGGGGACAGTACCAAGTGAACACTGAAGCTTTCTTT
-	TRBV5-1	TRBD1	TRBJ1-4	CASSDRGEKLFF	TGCGCCAGCAGTGACAGGGGTGAAAAACTGTTTTTT
-	TRBV15	-	TRBJ2-1	CATSYLWGQDNEQFF	TGTGCCACCAGTTACCTTTGGGGCCAGGACAATGAGCAGTTCTTC
-	TRBV9	-	TRBJ2-7	CASRGITEEQYF	TGTGCCAGCAGGGGCATCACGGAAGAGCAGTACTTC
-	TRBV18	-	TRBJ2-6	CASSPLRGSGANVLTF	TGTGCCAGCTCACCTCTCAGGGGCTCTGGGGCCAACGTCCTGACTTTC
-	TRBV27	-	TRBJ1-5	CASSYNQPQHF	TGTGCCAGCAGCTACAATCAGCCCCAGCATTTT
-	TRBV27	-	TRBJ1-5	CASSSQGSDQPQHF	TGTGCCAGCAGTTCCCAAGGGTCCGACCAGCCCCAGCATTTT
-	TRBV6-5	-	TRBJ2-7	CASSYNSISYEQYF	TGTGCCAGCAGTTACAACAGCATATCCTACGAGCAGTACTTC
once	TRBV7-9	-	TRBJ2-1	CASSRWGNEQFF	TGTGCCAGCTCCCGCTGGGGCAATGAGCAGTTCTTC